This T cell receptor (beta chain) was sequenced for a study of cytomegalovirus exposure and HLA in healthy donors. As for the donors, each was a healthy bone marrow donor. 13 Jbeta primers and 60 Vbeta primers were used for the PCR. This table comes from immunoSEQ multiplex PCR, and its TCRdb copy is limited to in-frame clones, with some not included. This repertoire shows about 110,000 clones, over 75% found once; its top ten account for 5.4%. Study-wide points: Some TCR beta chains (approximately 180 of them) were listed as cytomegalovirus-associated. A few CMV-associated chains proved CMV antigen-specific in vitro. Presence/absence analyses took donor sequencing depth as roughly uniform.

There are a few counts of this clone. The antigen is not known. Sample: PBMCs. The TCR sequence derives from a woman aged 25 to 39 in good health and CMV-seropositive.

Written as DNA, the CDR3 is TGTGCCAGCAGCTTAGAGCCTAGCGGTGGGCGTACCGGGGAGCTGTTTTTT. This sequence encodes CASSLEPSGGRTGELFF. The chain uses TRBV11-3 and TRBJ2-2; 7 nucleotides agree with TRBD2. CDR1 and CDR2 (germline): SGHNT, YENEEA. This CDR3 has 17 amino acids. Trimming removed 0 bases from V and 5 bases from J; junction bases left unmatched: 9.